Below, one TCR beta chain is given with its context. What it recognizes is unknown. This entry comes from a study of CD8+ T cells in alopecia areata. Regarding the study as a whole: Clonality exceeded that of normal scalp in lesional scalp, most notably in alopecia totalis/universalis. Scalp sample data also include resident alphabeta T cells from normal skin.

Trimming cost V 7 bases and J 5 bases, with 11 bases left between them. Germline V CDR1 and CDR2: MDHEN, SYDVKM. This CDR3 spans 12 amino acids. Following RNA extraction, reverse transcription yielded cDNA that acted as the sequencing template. Clones were sequenced by immunoSEQ multiplex PCR, and TCRdb holds only the in-frame ones, with some missing. The data contain more than 90,000 clones, more than 30% of them singletons. From alopecia areata patients, lesional scalp punch biopsies and peripheral blood were collected. A FACSAria was used to sort CD4+ and CD8+ T cells. These cells came from PBMCs. This clonotype was obtained from a human donor with alopecia areata. The chain is built from TRBV28 and TRBJ1-2; D gene unclear. Sequencing input: CD4+ T cells sorted from blood. The CDR3 sequence is CASTLTPYGYTF. The DNA of the CDR3 is TGTGCCAGCACCCTGACACCTTATGGCTACACCTTC.